This is a list of T cell receptor beta chains from one sample in a study of T cells in Graves' hyperthyroidism and ophthalmopathy. TCRdb reprocessed the multiplex PCR reads with MiXCR, giving one entry per CDR3 protein. The sample yields 450,000 to 600,000 distinct CDR3 sequences, 20% seen once. The sample consisted of blood. Source of these receptors: a man in his forties with Graves' ophthalmopathy. Both conserved end residues are part of each CDR3. Each record gives: V gene, J gene, clone size, D gene, CDR3 DNA, CDR3 protein. The D gene is left open where the match is weak. Only part of the rows carry a size: once, few, many, or a class if the clone is expanded.

>TRBV5-5|TRBJ2-7|-|TRBD1
TGTGCCAGCAGCCGGACAGGGGGCCTATCGTACGAGCAGTACTTC
CASSRTGGLSYEQYF
>TRBV20-1|TRBJ1-4|-|-
TGCAGTGCTAGAGACACCCTGGGTGAAAAACTGTTTTTT
CSARDTLGEKLFF
>TRBV28|TRBJ1-4|few|-
TGTGCCAGCAGTTTATCCCCGCAGGGTGAAAAACTGTTTTTT
CASSLSPQGEKLFF
>TRBV27|TRBJ2-7|many|TRBD2
TGTGCCAGCAGTTTACGGGAGGGCCCCTACGAGCAGTACTTC
CASSLREGPYEQYF
>TRBV11-3|TRBJ2-3|few|-
TGTGCCAGCAGCCTAGGGCATGGGGGATTCACAGATACGCAGTATTTT
CASSLGHGGFTDTQYF
>TRBV5-1|TRBJ2-1|few|-
TGCGCCAGCAGCTTGGGGCGCGGAGTCTACAATGAGCAGTTCTTC
CASSLGRGVYNEQFF
>TRBV15|TRBJ2-1|-|-
TGTGCCACCAGCAAAGGTGCTAGCTCCTACAATGAGCAGTTCTTC
CATSKGASSYNEQFF
>TRBV20-1|TRBJ1-6|few|-
TGCAGTGCTAGACGGCCGGGTTCACCCCTCCACTTT
CSARRPGSPLHF
>TRBV6-2/TRBV6-3|TRBJ2-7|few|-
TGTGCCAGCAGTTACCCGGGATTCTACGAGCAGTACTTC
CASSYPGFYEQYF
>TRBV6-2/TRBV6-3|TRBJ1-2|few|-
TGTGCCAGCAGACCCGGGACGGGCCTGGGAGGCTACACCTTC
CASRPGTGLGGYTF
>TRBV7-2|TRBJ2-1|-|TRBD2
TGTGCCAGCAGTGTAGCGGGAGGGCGGAGCTCCTACAATGAGCAGTTCTTC
CASSVAGGRSSYNEQFF
>TRBV20-1|TRBJ2-5|few|TRBD2
TGCAGTGCTGTGACTAGCGGGTGGGAGACCCAGTACTTC
CSAVTSGWETQYF
>TRBV12-3/TRBV12-4|TRBJ2-5|many|TRBD2
TGTGCCAGCAGTACCGGACTAGCGGGGGAGACCCAGTACTTC
CASSTGLAGETQYF
>TRBV7-2|TRBJ2-1|-|-
TGTGCCAGCAGCTTAGCTGCGCGGTACTACAATGAGCAGTTCTTC
CASSLAARYYNEQFF
>TRBV11-2|TRBJ2-7|many|TRBD2
TGTGCCAGCAGCCGGGGGGAGAGCTCCTACGAGCAGTACTTC
CASSRGESSYEQYF
>TRBV5-1|TRBJ1-6|few|-
TGCGCCAGCAGCTTGGACTCACCGGGGGGCAATTCACCCCTCCACTTT
CASSLDSPGGNSPLHF
>TRBV10-3|TRBJ1-2|-|-
TGTGCCATACTTGTACAGCGCGAAAAGTTCTATGGCTACACCTTC
CAILVQREKFYGYTF
>TRBV4-1|TRBJ2-7|-|-
TGCACCAGCAGCCAAGAGATGGGTAGGCAGGGGATCTACGAGCAGTACTTC
CTSSQEMGRQGIYEQYF
>TRBV4-2|TRBJ1-4|-|TRBD1
TGTGCCAGCAGCCACCCCGGGACAGGGGAGGAAAAACTGTTTTTT
CASSHPGTGEEKLFF
>TRBV5-1|TRBJ2-7|-|TRBD1
TGCGCCAGCAGCTTCCACAGGGGTCCCTACGAGCAGTACTTC
CASSFHRGPYEQYF
>TRBV6-4|TRBJ1-3|-|TRBD1
TGTGCCAGCACCGGGACAGGGGAAAACACCATATATTTT
CASTGTGENTIYF
>TRBV20-1|TRBJ2-1|many|-
TGCAGTGCTAGAAGGGTCAATGAGCAGTTCTTC
CSARRVNEQFF
>TRBV7-2|TRBJ1-1|-|-
TGTGCCAGCAGCCCCAGGGTATCTGAAGCTTTCTTT
CASSPRVSEAFF
>TRBV5-1|TRBJ1-4|few|-
TGCGCCAGCAGCTTGAACCGGGATAATGAAAAACTGTTTTTT
CASSLNRDNEKLFF
>TRBV5-6|TRBJ2-3|-|-
TGTGCCAGCAGCTTGCGGGTAGTCGGGACAGATACGCAGTATTTT
CASSLRVVGTDTQYF
>TRBV5-1|TRBJ1-6|few|TRBD1
TGCGCCAGCAGCTACGGATCGCAGGGGGGCTCACCCCTCCACTTT
CASSYGSQGGSPLHF
>TRBV25-1|TRBJ1-3|-|-
TGTGCCAGCATCCCGGGCAGCCCTGGAAACACCATATATTTT
CASIPGSPGNTIYF
>TRBV5-1|TRBJ2-1|-|-
TGCGCCAGCAGCTTGGAGCGAAACCCGAGGAATGAGCAGTTCTTC
CASSLERNPRNEQFF
>TRBV29-1|TRBJ2-1|few|-
TGCAGCGTTGACTATTCGACCTACAATGAGCAGTTCTTC
CSVDYSTYNEQFF
>TRBV27|TRBJ2-7|-|TRBD2
TGTGCCAGCAGTAAGCCGGGACTAGCGGGGGACAGGTACGAGCAGTACTTC
CASSKPGLAGDRYEQYF
>TRBV9|TRBJ2-1|few|TRBD1
TGTGCCAGCAGCCTTCGGGACAGCACATACAATGAGCAGTTCTTC
CASSLRDSTYNEQFF
>TRBV7-9|TRBJ1-6|few|-
TGTGCCAGCAGCCCCGGGGCAGGGAGCTCCTATAATTCACCCCTCCACTTT
CASSPGAGSSYNSPLHF
>TRBV6-1|TRBJ1-1|many|-
TGTGCCAGCAGTCCAACGCGGGAGAACACTGAAGCTTTCTTT
CASSPTRENTEAFF
>TRBV7-2|TRBJ2-5|many|-
TGTGCCAGCAGCTTAGCGCATTGGGAGACCCAGTACTTC
CASSLAHWETQYF
>TRBV13|TRBJ2-7|few|-
TGTGCCAGCAGCTCCTTAAAGGGGGGTCCCAAAGCCTACGAGCAGTACTTC
CASSSLKGGPKAYEQYF
>TRBV6-1|TRBJ2-1|few|-
TGTGCCAGCAGTGAAGCGTCCAATGAGCAGTTCTTC
CASSEASNEQFF
>TRBV5-1|TRBJ1-1|few|-
TGCGCCAGCAGCTTAGGACAGACGAGAGAAGCTTTCTTT
CASSLGQTREAFF
>TRBV7-9|TRBJ2-3|many|TRBD2
TGTGCCAGCAGCTTAAGGCCCCTAGCGGGAGGAGCTACAGATACGCAGTATTTT
CASSLRPLAGGATDTQYF
>TRBV7-2|TRBJ2-1|-|-
TGTGCCAGCAGCTTTGGGCGGGGCCGGGATGAGCAGTTCTTC
CASSFGRGRDEQFF
>TRBV12-3/TRBV12-4|TRBJ2-1|once|TRBD2
TGTGCCAGCAGTTTAGGGGGGGGGACTAGAGGCGGTGAGCAGTTCTTC
CASSLGGGTRGGEQFF